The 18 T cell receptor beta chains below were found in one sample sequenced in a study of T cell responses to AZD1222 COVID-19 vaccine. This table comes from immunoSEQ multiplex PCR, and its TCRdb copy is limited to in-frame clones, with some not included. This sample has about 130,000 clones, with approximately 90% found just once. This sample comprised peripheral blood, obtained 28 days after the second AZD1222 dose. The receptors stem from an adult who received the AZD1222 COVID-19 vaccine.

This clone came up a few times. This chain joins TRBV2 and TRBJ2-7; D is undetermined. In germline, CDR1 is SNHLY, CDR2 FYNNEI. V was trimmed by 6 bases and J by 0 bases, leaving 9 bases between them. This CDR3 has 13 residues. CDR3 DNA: TGTGCCAGCAGAGAGAACCCCTCCTACGAGCAGTACTTC. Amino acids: CASRENPSYEQYF.

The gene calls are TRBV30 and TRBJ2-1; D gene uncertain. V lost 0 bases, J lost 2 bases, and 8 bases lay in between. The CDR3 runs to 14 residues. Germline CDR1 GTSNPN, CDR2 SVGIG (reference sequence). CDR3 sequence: CAWSVQITYNEQFF. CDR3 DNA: TGTGCCTGGAGTGTACAGATTACCTACAATGAGCAGTTCTTC.

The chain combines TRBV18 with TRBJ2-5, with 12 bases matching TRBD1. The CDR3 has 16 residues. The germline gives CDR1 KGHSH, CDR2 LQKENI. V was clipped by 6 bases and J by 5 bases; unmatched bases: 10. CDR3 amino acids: CASSQAGTGGGETQYF. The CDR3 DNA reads TGTGCCAGCTCCCAAGCCGGGACAGGGGGCGGCGAGACCCAGTACTTC.

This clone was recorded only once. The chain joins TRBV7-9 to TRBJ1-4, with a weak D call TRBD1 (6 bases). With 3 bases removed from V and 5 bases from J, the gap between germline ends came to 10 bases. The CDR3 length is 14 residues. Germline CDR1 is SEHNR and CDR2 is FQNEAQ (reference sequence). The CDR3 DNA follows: TGTGCCAGCAGCTTCAGTCAGGGGAATGAAAAACTGTTTTTT. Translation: CASSFSQGNEKLFF.

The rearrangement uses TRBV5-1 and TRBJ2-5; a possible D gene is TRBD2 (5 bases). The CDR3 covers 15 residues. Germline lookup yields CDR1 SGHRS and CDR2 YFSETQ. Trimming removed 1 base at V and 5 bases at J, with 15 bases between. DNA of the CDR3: TGCGCCAGCAGCTTGTCTGGGATCGGAGGCGAGACCCAGTACTTC. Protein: CASSLSGIGGETQYF.

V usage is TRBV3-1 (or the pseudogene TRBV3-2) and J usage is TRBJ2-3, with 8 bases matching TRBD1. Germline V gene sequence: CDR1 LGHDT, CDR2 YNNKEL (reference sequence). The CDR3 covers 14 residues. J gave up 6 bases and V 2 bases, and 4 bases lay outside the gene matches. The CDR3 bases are TGTGCCAGCAGCCAACAGGGGGCGCCTGATACGCAGTATTTT. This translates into CASSQQGAPDTQYF.

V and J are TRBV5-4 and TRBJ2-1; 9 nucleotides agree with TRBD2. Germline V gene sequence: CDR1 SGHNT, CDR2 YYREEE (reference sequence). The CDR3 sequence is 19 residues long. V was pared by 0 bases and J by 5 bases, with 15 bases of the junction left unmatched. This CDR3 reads CASSLAGDRLAGKDNEQFF. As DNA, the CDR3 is TGTGCCAGCAGCTTGGCCGGGGATCGGCTAGCGGGAAAGGACAATGAGCAGTTCTTC.

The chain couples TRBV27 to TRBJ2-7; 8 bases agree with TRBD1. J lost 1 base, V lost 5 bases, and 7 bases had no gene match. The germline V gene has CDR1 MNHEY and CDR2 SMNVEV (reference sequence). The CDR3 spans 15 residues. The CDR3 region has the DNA TGTGCCAGCAGTCTCGGGACAGGCTATTCCTACGAGCAGTACTTC. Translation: CASSLGTGYSYEQYF.

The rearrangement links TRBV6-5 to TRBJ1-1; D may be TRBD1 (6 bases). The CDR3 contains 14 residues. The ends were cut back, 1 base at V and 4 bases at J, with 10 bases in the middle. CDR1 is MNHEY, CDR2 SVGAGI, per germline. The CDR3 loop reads CASSYYRVGTEAFF. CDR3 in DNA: TGTGCCAGCAGTTACTACAGGGTAGGCACTGAAGCTTTCTTT.

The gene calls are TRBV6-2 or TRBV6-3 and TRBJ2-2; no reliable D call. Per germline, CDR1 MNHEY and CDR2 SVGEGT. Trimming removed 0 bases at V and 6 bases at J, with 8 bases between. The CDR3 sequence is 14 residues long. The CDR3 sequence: CASSYSRSPGELFF. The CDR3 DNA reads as TGTGCCAGCAGTTACTCAAGGAGCCCCGGGGAGCTGTTTTTT.

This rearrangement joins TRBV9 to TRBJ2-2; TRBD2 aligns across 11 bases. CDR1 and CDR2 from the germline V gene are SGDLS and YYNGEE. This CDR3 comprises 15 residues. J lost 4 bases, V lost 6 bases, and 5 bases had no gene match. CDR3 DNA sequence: TGTGCCAGCACCCTAGCGGGAGGTAGCACCGGGGAGCTGTTTTTT. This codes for CASTLAGGSTGELFF.

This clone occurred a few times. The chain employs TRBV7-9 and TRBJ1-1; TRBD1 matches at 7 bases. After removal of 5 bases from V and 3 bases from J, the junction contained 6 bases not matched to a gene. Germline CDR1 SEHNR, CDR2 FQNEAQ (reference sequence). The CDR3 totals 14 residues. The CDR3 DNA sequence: TGTGCCAGCAGCCTCAGGGGGAAATACACTGAAGCTTTCTTT. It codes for CASSLRGKYTEAFF.

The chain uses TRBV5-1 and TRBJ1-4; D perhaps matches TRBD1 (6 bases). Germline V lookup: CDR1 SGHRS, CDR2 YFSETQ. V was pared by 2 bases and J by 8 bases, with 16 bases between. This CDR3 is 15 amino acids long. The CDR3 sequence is CASSLAQGLNEKLFF. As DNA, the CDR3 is TGCGCCAGCAGCTTAGCACAGGGACTAAACGAAAAACTGTTTTTT. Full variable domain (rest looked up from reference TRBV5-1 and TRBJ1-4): KAGVTQTPRYLIKTRGQQVTLSCSPISGHRSVSWYQQTPGQGLQFLFEYFSETQRNKGNFPGRFSGRQFSNSRSEMNVSTLELGDSALYLCASSLAQGLNEKLFFGSGTQLSVL.

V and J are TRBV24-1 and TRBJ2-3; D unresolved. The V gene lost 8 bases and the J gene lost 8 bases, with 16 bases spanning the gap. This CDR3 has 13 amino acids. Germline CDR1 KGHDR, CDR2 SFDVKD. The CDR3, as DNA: TGTGCCACCACCAACGGCGCCACGGGTACGCAGTATTTT. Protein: CATTNGATGTQYF.

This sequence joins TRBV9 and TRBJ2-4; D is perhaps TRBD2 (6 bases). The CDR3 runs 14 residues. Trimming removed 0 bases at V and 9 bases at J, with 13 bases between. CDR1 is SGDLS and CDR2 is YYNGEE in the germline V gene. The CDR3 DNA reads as TGTGCCAGCAGCGTAGGGGGGGTAACGAGCATTCAGTACTTC. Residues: CASSVGGVTSIQYF.

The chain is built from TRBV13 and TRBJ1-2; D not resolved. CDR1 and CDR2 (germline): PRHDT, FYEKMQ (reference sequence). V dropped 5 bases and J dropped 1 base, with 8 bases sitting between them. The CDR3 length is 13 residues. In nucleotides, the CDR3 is TGTGCCAGCAGCACTGGTGGTAACTATGGCTACACCTTC. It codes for CASSTGGNYGYTF. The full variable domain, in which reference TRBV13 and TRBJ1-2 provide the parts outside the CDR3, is AAGVIQSPRHLIKEKRETATLKCYPIPRHDTVYWYQQGPGQDPQFLISFYEKMQSDKGSIPDRFSAQQFSDYHSELNMSSLELGDSALYFCASSTGGNYGYTFGSGTRLTVV.

CDR3 nucleotide sequence: TGTGCCAGCAGCTCGGAAGGGACAGGGTTCTCTGGAAACACCATATATTTT. The encoded protein is CASSSEGTGFSGNTIYF. The rearrangement uses TRBV11-2 and TRBJ1-3; TRBD1 matches 9 bases. From germline, CDR1 is SGHAT and CDR2 FQNNGV. V trimming: 4 bases; J trimming: 0 bases; junction bases outside the gene matches: 7. CDR3 length equals 17 residues.

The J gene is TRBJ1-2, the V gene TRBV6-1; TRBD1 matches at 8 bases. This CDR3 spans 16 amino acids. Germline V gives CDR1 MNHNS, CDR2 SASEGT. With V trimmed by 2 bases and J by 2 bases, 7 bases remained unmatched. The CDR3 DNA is TGTGCCAGCAGTGAATGGCTTCAGGGGGCGAACTATGGCTACACCTTC. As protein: CASSEWLQGANYGYTF.